Sequencing of this T cell receptor (beta chain) was carried out in a study of blood T cell repertoires in COVID-19. Method: immunoSEQ multiplex PCR; TCRdb's copy keeps in-frame clones and lacks some. The table has about 190,000 clones, roughly 78% seen once. This receptor was obtained from a woman at least 80 years old with active or convalescent COVID-19. The source material was peripheral blood.

The CDR3 loop is CAIMDSPTGELFF. CDR3 DNA: TGTGCCATCATGGACAGCCCGACCGGGGAGCTGTTTTTT. The J gene is TRBJ2-2, the V gene TRBV10-3; the D gene is possibly TRBD1 (6 bases). Germline CDR1 is ENHRY and CDR2 is SYGVKD. The CDR3 consists of 13 residues. V was shortened by 7 bases and J by 5 bases, with 11 bases between the two germline ends.